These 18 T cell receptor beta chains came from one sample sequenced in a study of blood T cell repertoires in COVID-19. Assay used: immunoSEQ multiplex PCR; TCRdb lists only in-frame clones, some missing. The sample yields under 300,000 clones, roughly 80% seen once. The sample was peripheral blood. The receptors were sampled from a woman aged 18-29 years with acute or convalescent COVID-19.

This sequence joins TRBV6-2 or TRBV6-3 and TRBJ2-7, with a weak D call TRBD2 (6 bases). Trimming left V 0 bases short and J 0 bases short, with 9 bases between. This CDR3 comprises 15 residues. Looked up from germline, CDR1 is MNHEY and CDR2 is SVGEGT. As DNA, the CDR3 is TGTGCCAGCAGTTACTCTGGGGGGAGCTCCTACGAGCAGTACTTC. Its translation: CASSYSGGSSYEQYF.

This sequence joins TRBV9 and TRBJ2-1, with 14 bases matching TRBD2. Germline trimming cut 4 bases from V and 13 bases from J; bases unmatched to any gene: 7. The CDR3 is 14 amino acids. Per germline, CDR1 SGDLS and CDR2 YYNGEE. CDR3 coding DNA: TGTGCCAGCAGCCAAGGGACTAGCGGGAGTTTTCAGTTCTTC. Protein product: CASSQGTSGSFQFF.

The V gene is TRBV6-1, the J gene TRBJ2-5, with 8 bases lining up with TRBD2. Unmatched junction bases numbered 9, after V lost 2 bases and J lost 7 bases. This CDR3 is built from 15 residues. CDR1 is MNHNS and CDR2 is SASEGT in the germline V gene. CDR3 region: CASSENPTSVGTQYF. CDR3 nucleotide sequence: TGTGCCAGCAGTGAAAACCCGACTAGCGTTGGGACCCAGTACTTC.

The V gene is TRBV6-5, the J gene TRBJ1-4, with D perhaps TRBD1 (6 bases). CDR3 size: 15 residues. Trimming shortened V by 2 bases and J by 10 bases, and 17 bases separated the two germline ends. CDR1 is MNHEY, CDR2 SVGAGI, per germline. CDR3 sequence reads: CASSYSGGTQRKLFF. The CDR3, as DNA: TGTGCCAGCAGTTACAGCGGGGGCACTCAAAGAAAACTGTTTTTT.

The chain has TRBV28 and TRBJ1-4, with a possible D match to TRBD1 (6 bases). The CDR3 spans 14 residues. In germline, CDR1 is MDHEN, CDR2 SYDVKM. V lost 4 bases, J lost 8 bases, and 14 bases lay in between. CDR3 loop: CASSSQGGGEKLFF. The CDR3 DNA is TGTGCCAGCAGTTCACAGGGTGGGGGAGAAAAACTGTTTTTT.

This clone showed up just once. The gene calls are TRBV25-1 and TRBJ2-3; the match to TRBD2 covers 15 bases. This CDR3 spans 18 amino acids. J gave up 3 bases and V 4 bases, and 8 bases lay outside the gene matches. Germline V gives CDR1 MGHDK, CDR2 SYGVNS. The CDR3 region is CASSGTSGRAGGTDTQYF. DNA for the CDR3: TGTGCCAGCAGTGGGACTAGCGGGAGGGCCGGGGGAACAGATACGCAGTATTTT.

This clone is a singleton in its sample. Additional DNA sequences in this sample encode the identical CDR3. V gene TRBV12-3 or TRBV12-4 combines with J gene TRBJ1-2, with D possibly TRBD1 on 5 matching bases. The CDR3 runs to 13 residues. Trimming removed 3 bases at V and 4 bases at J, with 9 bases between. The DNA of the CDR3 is TGTGCCAGCAGTTTTAGGGGTGGCTATGGCTACACCTTC. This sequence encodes CASSFRGGYGYTF.

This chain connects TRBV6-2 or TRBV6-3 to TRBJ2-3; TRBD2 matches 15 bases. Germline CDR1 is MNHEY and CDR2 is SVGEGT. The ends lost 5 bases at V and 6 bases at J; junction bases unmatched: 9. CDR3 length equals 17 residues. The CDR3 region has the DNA TGTGCCAGCAGTGCCAATTGGGGGACTAGCGGGAGGGATACGCAGTATTTT. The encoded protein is CASSANWGTSGRDTQYF.

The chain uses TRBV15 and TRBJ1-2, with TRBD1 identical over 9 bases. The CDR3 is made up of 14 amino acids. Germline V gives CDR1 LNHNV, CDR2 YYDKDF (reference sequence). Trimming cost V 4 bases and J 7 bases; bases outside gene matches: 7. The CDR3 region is CATSTVQGARGYTF. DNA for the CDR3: TGTGCCACCAGCACGGTACAGGGGGCGCGTGGCTACACCTTC.

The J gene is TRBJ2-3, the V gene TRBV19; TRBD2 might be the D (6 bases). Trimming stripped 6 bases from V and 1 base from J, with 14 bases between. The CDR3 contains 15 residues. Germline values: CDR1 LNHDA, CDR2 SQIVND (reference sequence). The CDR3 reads CASSVNGRGTDTQYF. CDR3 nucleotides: TGTGCCAGTAGCGTGAACGGGAGAGGCACAGATACGCAGTATTTT.

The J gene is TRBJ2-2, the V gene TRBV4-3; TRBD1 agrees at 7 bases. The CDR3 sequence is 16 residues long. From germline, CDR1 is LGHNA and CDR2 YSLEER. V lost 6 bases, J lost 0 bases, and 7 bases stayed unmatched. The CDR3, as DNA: TGCGCCAGCAGTTGGGCTGGGACAGCGAACACCGGGGAGCTGTTTTTT. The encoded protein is CASSWAGTANTGELFF.

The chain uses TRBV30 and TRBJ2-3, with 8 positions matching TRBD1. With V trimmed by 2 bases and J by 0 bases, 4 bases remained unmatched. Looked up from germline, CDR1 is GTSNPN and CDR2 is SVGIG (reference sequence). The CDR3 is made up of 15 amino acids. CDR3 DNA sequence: TGTGCCTGGAGTATGAGGACAGGGAGCACAGATACGCAGTATTTT. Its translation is CAWSMRTGSTDTQYF.

CDR3 sequence: CAWSPGTGYFYEQYF. CDR3 DNA: TGTGCCTGGAGCCCCGGGACAGGGTACTTCTACGAGCAGTACTTC. The chain couples TRBV30 to TRBJ2-7; TRBD1 agrees at 9 bases. V dropped 3 bases and J dropped 3; count of bases not matched to a gene: 9. CDR3 length: 15 residues. Germline V gene lookup returns CDR1 GTSNPN and CDR2 SVGIG (reference sequence).

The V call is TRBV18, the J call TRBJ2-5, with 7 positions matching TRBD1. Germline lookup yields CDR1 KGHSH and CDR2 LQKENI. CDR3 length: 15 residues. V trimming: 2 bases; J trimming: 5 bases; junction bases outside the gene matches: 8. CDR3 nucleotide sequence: TGTGCCAGCTCACCAAACCAGGGGGTTGAGGAGACCCAGTACTTC. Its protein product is CASSPNQGVEETQYF.

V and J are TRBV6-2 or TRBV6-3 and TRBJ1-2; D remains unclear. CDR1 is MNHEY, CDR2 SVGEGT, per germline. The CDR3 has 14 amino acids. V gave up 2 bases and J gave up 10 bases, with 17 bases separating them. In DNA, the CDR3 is TGTGCCAGCAGTTACGGTCCGACAAAAGGATCCTACACCTTC. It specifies CASSYGPTKGSYTF.

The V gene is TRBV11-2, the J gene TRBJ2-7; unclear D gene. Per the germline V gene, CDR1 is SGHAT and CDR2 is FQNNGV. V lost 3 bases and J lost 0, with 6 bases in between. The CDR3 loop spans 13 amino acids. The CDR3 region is CASSFGFSYEQYF. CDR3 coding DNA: TGTGCCAGCAGCTTCGGGTTCTCCTACGAGCAGTACTTC.

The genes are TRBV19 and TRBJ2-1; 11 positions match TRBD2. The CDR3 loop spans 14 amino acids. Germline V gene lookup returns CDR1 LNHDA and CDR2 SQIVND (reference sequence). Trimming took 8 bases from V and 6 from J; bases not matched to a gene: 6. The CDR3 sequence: CASGGSGRGNEQFF. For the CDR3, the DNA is TGTGCCAGTGGTGGTAGCGGGAGGGGCAATGAGCAGTTCTTC.

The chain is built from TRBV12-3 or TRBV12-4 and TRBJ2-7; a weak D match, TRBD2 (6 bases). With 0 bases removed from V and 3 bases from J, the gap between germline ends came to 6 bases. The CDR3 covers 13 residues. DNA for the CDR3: TGTGCCAGCAGTTTAGCGGGAGGCTACGAGCAGTACTTC. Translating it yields CASSLAGGYEQYF.